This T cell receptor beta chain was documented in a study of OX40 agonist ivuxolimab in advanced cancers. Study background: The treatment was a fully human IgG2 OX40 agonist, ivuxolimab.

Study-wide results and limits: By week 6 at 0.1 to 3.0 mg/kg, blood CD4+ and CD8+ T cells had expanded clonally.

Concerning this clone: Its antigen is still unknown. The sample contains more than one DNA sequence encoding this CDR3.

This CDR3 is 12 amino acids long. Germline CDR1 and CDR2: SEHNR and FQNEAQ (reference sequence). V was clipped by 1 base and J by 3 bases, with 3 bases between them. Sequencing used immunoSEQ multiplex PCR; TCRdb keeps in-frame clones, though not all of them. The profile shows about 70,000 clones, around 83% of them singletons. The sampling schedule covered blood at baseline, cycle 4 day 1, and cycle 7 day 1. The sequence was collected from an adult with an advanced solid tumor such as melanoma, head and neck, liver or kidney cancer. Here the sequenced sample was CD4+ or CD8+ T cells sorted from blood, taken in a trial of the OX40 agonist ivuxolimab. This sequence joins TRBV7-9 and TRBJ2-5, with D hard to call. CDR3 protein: CASSLVEETQYF. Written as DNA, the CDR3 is TGTGCCAGCAGCTTAGTTGAAGAGACCCAGTACTTC. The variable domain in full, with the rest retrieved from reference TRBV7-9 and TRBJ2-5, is DTGVSQNPRHKITKRGQNVTFRCDPISEHNRLYWYRQTLGQGPEFLTYFQNEAQLEKSRLLSDRFSAERPKGSFSTLEIQRTEQGDSAMYLCASSLVEETQYFGPGTRLLVL.